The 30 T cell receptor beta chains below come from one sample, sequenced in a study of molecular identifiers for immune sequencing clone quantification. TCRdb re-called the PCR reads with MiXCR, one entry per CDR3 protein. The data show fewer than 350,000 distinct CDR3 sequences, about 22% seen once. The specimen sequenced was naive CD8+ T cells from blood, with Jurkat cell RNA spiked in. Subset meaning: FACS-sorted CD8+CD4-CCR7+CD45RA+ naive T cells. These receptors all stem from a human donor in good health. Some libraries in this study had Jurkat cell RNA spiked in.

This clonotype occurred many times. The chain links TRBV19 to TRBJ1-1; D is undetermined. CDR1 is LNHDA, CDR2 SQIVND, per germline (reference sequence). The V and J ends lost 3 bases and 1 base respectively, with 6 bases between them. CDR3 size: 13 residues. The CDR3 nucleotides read TGTGCCAGTAGTATTATTGAGAACACTGAAGCTTTCTTT. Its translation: CASSIIENTEAFF. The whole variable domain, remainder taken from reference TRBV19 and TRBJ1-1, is DGGITQSPKYLFRKEGQNVTLSCEQNLNHDAMYWYRQDPGQGLRLIYYSQIVNDFQKGDIAEGYSVSREKKESFPLTVTSAQKNPTAFYLCASSIIENTEAFFGQGTRLTVV.

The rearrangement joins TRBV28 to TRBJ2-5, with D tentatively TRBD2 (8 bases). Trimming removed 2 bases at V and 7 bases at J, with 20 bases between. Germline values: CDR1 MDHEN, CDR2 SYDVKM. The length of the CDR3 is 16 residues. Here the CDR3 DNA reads TGTGCCAGCAGTTTACCCCCGGGAGGGGGCGAAGGGACCCAGTACTTC. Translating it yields CASSLPPGGGEGTQYF.

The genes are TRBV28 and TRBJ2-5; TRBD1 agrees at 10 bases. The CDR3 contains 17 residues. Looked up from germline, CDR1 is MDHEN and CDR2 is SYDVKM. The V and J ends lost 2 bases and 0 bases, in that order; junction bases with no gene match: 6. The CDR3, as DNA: TGTGCCAGCAGTTTACCCCAGGACAGGGGGGACCAAGAGACCCAGTACTTC. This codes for CASSLPQDRGDQETQYF.

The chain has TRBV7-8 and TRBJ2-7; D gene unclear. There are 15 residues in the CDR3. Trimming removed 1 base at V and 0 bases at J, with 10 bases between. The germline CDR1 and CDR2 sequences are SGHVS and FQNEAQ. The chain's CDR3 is CASSLDPSVSYEQYF. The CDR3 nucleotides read TGTGCCAGCAGCTTAGACCCGAGCGTCTCCTACGAGCAGTACTTC.

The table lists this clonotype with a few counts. DNA for the CDR3: TGCAGCGTTCTGGGACCGACTAAGAAGGAGACCCAGTACTTC. Protein: CSVLGPTKKETQYF. The chain combines TRBV29-1 with TRBJ2-5; D tentatively reads TRBD1 or TRBD2 (5 bases each). V was cut by 5 bases and J by 5 bases, with 18 bases left in between. Germline CDR1 is SQVTM and CDR2 is ANQGSEA. The CDR3 loop spans 14 amino acids.

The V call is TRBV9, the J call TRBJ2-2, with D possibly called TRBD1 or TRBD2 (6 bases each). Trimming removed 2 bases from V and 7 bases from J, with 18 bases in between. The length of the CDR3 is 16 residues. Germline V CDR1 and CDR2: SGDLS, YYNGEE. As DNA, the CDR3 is TGTGCCAGCAGCGTGGGGGGCAGACCACCGTTCGGGGAGCTGTTTTTT. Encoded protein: CASSVGGRPPFGELFF.

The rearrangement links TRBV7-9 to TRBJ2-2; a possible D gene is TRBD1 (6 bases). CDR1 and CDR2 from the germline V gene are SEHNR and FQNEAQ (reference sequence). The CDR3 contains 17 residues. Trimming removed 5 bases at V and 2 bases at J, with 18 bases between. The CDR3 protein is CASSPTTGNPNTGELFF. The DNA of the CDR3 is TGTGCCAGCAGCCCAACAACAGGGAACCCCAACACCGGGGAGCTGTTTTTT.

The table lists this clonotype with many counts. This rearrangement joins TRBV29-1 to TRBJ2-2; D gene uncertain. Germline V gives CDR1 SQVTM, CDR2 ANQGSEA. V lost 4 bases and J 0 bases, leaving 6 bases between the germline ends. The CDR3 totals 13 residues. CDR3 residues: CSVAWANTGELFF. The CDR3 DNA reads TGCAGCGTTGCCTGGGCGAACACCGGGGAGCTGTTTTTT.

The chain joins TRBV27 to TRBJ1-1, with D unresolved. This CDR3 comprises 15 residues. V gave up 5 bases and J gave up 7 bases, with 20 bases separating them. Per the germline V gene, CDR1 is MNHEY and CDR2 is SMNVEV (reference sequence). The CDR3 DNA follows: TGTGCCAGCAGTCCCTACCCGGACTGGTTTGGTGAAGCTTTCTTT. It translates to CASSPYPDWFGEAFF.

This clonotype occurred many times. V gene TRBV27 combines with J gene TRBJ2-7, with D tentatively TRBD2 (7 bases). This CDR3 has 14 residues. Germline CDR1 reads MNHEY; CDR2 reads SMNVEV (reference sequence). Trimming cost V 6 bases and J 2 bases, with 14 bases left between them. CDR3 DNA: TGTGCCAGCAGCAGGGGAGGGCCCACCTACGAGCAGTACTTC. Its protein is CASSRGGPTYEQYF.

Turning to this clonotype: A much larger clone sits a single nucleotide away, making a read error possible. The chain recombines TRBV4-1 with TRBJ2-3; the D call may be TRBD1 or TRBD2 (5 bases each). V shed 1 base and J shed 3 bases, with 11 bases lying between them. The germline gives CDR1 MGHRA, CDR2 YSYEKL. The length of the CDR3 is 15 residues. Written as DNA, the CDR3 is TGCGCCAGCAGCCAAGGACCGGGGACGACAGATACGCAGTATTTT. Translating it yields CASSQGPGTTDTQYF.

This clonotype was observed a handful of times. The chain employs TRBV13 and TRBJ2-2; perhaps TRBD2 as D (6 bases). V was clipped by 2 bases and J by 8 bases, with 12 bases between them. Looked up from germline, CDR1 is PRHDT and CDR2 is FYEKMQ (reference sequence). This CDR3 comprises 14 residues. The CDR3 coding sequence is TGTGCCAGCAGCTTACGCGGGGCGCCTGGGGAGCTGTTTTTT. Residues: CASSLRGAPGELFF.

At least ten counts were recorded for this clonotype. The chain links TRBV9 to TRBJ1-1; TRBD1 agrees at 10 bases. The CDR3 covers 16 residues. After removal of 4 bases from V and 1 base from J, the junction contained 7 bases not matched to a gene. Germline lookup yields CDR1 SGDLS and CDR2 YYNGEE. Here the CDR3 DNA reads TGTGCCAGCAGCTTAGACAGGGGGCTCGAGAACACTGAAGCTTTCTTT. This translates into CASSLDRGLENTEAFF.

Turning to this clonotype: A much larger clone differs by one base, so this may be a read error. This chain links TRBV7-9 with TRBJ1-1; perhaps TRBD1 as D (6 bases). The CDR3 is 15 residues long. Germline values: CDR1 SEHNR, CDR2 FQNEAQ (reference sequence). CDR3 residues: CASSPPTGKNTKAFF. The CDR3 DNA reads TGTGCCAGCAGCCCACCGACAGGAAAGAACACTAAAGCTTTCTTT.

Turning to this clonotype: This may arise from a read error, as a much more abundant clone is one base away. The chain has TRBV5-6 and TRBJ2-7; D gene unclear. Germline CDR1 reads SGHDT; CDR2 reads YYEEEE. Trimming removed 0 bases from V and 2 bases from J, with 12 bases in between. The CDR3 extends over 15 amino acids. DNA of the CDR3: TGTGCCAGCAGCTTGGCACCGCCGAGCCCCTACGAGCAGTACTTC. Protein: CASSLAPPSPYEQYF.

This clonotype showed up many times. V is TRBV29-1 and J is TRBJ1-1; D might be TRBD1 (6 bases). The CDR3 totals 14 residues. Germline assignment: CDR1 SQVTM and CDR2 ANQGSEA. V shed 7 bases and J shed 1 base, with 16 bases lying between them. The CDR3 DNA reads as TGCAGCGCCCCGTTCGGACAGACGAACACTGAAGCTTTCTTT. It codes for CSAPFGQTNTEAFF.

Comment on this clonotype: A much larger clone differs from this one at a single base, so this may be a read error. The CDR3 sequence: CASSFSGQGSDKNIQYF. CDR3 nucleotide sequence: TGTGCCAGCAGTTTTTCCGGACAGGGGAGCGACAAAAACATTCAGTACTTC. V usage is TRBV12-3 or TRBV12-4 and J usage is TRBJ2-4; 9 bases fit TRBD1. The CDR3 is 17 residues long. Losses at the gene ends were 3 bases for V and 3 bases for J; bases not matched to a gene: 9.

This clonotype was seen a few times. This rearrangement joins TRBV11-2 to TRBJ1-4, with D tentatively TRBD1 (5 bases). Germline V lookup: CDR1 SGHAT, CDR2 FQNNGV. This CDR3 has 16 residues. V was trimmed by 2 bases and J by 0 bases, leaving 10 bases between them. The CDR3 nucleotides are TGTGCCAGCAGCTTACAGCAGACAGCAACTAATGAAAAACTGTTTTTT. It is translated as CASSLQQTATNEKLFF.

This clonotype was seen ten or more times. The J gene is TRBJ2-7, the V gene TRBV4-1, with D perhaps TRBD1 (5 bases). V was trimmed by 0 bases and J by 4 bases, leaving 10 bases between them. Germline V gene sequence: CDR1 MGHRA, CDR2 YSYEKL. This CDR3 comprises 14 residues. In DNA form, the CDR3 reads TGCGCCAGCAGCCAAGATCCCGACAGTTACGAGCAGTACTTC. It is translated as CASSQDPDSYEQYF.

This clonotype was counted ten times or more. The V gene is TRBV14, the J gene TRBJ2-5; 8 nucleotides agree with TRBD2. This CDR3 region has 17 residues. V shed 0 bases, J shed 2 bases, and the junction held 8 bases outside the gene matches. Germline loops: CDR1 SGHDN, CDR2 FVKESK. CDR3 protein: CASSQDGTSGLQETQYF. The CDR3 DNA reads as TGTGCCAGCAGCCAAGATGGAACTAGCGGTCTACAAGAGACCCAGTACTTC.

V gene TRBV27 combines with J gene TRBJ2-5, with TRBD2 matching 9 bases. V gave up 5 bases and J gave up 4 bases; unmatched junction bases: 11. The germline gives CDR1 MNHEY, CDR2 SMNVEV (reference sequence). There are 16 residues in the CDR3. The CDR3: CASSVGAGGQLETQYF. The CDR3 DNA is TGTGCCAGCAGTGTCGGTGCGGGGGGGCAATTAGAGACCCAGTACTTC.

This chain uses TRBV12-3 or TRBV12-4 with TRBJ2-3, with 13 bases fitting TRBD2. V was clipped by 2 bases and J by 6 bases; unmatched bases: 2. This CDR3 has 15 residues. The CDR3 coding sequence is TGTGCCAGCAGTTTATGGACTAGCGGGGGTGATACGCAGTATTTT. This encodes CASSLWTSGGDTQYF.

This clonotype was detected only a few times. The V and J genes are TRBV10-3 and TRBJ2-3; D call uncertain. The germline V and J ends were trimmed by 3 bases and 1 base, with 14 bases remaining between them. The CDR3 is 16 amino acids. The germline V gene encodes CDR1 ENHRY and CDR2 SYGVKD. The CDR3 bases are TGTGCCATCAGTGACCCTCCCGTCCTCGGCACAGATACGCAGTATTTT. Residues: CAISDPPVLGTDTQYF.

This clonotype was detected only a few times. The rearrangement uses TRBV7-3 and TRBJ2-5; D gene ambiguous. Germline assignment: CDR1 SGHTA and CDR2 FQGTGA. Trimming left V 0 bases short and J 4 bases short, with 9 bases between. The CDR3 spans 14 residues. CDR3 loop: CASSLTGFGETQYF. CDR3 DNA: TGTGCCAGCAGCTTAACGGGGTTTGGAGAGACCCAGTACTTC. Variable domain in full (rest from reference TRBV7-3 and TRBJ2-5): GAGVSQTPSNKVTEKGKYVELRCDPISGHTALYWYRQSLGQGPEFLIYFQGTGAADDSGLPNDRFFAVRPEGSVSTLKIQRTERGDSAVYLCASSLTGFGETQYFGPGTRLLVL.

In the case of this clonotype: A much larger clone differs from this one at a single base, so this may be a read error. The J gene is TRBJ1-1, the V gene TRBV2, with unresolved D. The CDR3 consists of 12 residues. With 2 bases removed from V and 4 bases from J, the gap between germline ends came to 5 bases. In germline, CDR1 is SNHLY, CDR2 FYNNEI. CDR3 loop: CASSEQSTEAFF. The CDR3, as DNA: TGTGCCAGCAGTGAACAGAGCACTGAAGCTTTCTTT.

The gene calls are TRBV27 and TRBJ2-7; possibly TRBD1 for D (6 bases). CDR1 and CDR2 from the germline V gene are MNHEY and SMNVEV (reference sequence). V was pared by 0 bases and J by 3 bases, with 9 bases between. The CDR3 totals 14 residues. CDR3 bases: TGTGCCAGCAGTTTATCGACACAGGGCTACGAGCAGTACTTC. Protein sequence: CASSLSTQGYEQYF.

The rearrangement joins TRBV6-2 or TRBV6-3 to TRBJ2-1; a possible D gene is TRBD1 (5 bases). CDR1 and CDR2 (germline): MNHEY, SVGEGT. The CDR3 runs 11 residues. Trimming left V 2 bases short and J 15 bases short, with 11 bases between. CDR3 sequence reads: CASSYEDNPFF. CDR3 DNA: TGTGCCAGCAGTTACGAGGACAACCCGTTCTTC.

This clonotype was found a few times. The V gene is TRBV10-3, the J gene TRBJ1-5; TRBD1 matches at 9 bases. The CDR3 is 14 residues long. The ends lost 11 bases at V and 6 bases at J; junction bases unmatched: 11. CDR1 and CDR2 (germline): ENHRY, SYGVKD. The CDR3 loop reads CAASPGTGTQPQHF. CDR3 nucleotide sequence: TGTGCCGCCTCCCCCGGGACAGGGACTCAGCCCCAGCATTTT.

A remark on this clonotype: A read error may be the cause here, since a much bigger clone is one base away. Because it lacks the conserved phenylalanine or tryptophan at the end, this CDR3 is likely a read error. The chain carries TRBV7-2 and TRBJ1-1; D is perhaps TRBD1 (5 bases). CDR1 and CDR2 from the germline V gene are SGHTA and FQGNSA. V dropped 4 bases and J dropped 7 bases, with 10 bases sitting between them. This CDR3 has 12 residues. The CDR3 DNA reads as TGTGCCAGCAGCTACGGGACTGGTGAAGCTTTCTCT. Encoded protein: CASSYGTGEAFS.

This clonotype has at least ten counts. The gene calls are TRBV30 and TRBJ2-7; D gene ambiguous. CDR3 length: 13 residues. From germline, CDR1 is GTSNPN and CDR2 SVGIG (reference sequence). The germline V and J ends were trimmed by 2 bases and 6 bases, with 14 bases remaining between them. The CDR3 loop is CAWSLSTTAEQYF. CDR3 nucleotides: TGTGCCTGGAGTCTTAGTACTACGGCCGAGCAGTACTTC.